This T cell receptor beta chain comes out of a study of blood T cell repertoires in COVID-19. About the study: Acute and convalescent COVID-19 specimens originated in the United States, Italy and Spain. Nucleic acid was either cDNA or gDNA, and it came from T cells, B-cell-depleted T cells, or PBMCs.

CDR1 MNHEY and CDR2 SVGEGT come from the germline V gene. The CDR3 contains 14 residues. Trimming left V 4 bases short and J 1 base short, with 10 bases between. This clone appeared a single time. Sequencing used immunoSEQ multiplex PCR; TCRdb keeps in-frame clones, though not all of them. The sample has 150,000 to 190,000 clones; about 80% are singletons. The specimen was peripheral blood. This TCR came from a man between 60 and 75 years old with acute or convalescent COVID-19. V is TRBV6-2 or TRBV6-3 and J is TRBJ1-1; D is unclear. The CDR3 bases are TGTGCCAGCAGTTCCCCGGGGTCGAACACTGAAGCTTTCTTT. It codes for CASSSPGSNTEAFF.